This TCR beta chain was recovered during a study of blood T cell repertoires in COVID-19. Overall study context: Both acute and convalescent COVID-19 samples were obtained from the United States, Italy and Spain. From T cells, B-cell-depleted T cells, or PBMCs came the material, which was cDNA or gDNA.

The germline CDR1 and CDR2 sequences are SGHTA and FQGTGA. CDR3 size: 14 residues. V shed 5 bases and J 7 bases; nucleotides not matched to a gene: 6. Original analysis: Researchers report that nucleated cell counts were estimated from reference gene primer amplification. The data were produced by immunoSEQ multiplex PCR, yet TCRdb's version contains in-frame clones alone and is incomplete. The V and J calls and clone size were taken over from that table, and D and trimming were inferred from the DNA. The sample lists roughly 70,000 clones, more than 75% seen once, with roughly 6.3% in the top ten. Sample: peripheral blood. This TCR derives from an older woman with acute or convalescent COVID-19. This rearrangement joins TRBV7-3 to TRBJ2-5; 11 bases align to TRBD1. The CDR3 protein is CASSPPGQGGTQYF. CDR3 coding DNA: TGTGCCAGCAGCCCGCCGGGACAGGGGGGGACCCAGTACTTC.